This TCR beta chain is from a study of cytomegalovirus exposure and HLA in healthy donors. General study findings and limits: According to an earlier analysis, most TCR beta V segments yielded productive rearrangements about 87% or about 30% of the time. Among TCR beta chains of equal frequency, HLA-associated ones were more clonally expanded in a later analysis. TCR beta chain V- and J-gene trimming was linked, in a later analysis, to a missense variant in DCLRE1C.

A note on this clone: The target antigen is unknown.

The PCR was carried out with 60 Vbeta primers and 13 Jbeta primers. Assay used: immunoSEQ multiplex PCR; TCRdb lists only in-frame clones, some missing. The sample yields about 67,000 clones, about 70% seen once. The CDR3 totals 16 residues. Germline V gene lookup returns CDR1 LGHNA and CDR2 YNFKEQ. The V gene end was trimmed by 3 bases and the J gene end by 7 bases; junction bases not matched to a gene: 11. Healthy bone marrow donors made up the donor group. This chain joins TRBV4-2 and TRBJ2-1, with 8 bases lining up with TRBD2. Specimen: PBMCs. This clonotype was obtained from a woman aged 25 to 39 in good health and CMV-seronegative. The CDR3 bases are TGTGCCAGCAGCCATCTCCTCCGGGGGGGGCGGAATGAGCAGTTCTTC. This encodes CASSHLLRGGRNEQFF.